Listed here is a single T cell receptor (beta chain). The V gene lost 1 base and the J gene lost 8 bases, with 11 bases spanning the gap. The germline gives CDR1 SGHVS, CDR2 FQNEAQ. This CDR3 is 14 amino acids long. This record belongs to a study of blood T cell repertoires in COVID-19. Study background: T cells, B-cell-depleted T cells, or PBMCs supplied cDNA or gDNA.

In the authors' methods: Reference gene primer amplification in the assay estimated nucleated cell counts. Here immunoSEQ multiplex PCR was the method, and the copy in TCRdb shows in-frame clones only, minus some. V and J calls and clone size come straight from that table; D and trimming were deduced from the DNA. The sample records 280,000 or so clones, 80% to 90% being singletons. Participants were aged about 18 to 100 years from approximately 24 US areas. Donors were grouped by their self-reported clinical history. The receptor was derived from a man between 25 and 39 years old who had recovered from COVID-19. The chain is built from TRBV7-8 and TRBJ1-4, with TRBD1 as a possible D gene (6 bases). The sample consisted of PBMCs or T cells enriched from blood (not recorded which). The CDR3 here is CASSLVDRREKLFF. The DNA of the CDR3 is TGTGCCAGCAGCTTAGTAGACAGGCGGGAAAAACTGTTTTTT. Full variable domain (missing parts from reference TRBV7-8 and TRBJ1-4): GAGVSQSPRYKVAKRGQDVALRCDPISGHVSLFWYQQALGQGPEFLTYFQNEAQLDKSGLPSDRFFAERPEGSVSTLKIQRTQQEDSAVYLCASSLVDRREKLFFGSGTQLSVL.